This T cell receptor (beta chain) was profiled in a study of T-cell reconstitution after alpha-beta-depleted transplantation in children. The TCRbeta library incorporated unique molecular identifiers. TCRdb redid the calling of the PCR reads with MiXCR, one entry per CDR3 protein. This sample has some 200,000 distinct CDR3 sequences, with approximately 9.7% found just once. This clonotype has a count of ten or more. The V and J ends lost 6 bases and 7 bases respectively, with 19 bases between them. The germline V gene encodes CDR1 LNHDA and CDR2 SQIVND (reference sequence). CDR3 length: 16 amino acids.

The sequence was obtained from a human donor who donated a stem cell graft to a child with SCID. J is TRBJ1-6 and V is TRBV19; no clear D. Source: PBMCs from the stem cell graft donor, taken from the stem cell graft. CDR3 in DNA: TGTGCCAGTAGGCACCGAGAAGGACGACTAAATTCACCCCTCCACTTT. Translating it yields CASRHREGRLNSPLHF.